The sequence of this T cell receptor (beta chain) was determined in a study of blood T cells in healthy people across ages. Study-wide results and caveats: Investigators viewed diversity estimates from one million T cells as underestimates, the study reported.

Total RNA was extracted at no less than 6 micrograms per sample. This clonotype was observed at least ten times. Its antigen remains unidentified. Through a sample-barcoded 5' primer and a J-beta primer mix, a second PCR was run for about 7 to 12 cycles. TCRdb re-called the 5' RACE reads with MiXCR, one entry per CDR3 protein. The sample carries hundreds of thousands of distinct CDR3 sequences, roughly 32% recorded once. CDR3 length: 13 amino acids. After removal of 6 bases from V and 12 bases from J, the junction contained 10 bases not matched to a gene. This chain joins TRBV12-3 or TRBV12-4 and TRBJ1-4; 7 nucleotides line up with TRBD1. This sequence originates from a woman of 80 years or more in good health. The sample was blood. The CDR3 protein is CASSILQGRELFF. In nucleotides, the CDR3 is TGTGCCAGCAGCATACTACAGGGGAGAGAACTGTTTTTT.